This T cell receptor beta chain was sequenced in a study of memory CD4+ T cells and cytomegalovirus serostatus. Germline CDR1 is SGHTA and CDR2 is FQGNSA. The CDR3 extends over 14 amino acids. V was clipped by 1 base and J by 0 bases, with 6 bases between them. Using immunoSEQ multiplex PCR, the repertoire was profiled, and TCRdb retains in-frame clones only, with some absent. In the table there are about 82,000 clones, approximately 80% of which are singletons. The sort gate was single viable CD3+CD4+CD8-CD45RO+ cells for memory CD4+ T cells. Serum IgG to CMV pp150, pp28, p38 and p52 defined serostatus. CD4+ T cells were isolated by positive magnetic selection.

The V call is TRBV7-2, the J call TRBJ1-2, with D unclear. The sample was memory CD4+ T cells from blood. The TCR originated in an adult in good health and CMV-seronegative. CDR3 bases: TGTGCCAGCAGCTTAGGTCCTCCTAACTATGGCTACACCTTC. Translated: CASSLGPPNYGYTF.